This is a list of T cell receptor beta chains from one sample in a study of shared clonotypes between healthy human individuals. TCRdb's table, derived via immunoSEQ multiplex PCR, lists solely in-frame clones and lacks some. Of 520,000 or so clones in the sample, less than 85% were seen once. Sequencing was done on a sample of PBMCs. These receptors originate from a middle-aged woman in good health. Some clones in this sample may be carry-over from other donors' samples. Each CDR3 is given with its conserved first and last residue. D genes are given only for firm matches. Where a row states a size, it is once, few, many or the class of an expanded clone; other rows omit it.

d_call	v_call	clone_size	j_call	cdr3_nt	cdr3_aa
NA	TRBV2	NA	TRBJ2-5	TGTGCCAGCAGCTCAGACAGGTACCAAGAGACCCAGTACTTC	CASSSDRYQETQYF
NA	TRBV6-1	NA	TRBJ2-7	TGTGCCAGCAGTGAAGGTATGGTTAGCTCCTACGAGCAGTACTTC	CASSEGMVSSYEQYF
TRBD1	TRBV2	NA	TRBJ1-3	TGTGCCAGCAGTGAGAGGGGGCCCCCTCTCGGAAACACCATATATTTT	CASSERGPPLGNTIYF
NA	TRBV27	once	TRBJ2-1	TGTGCCAGCAGGAAGCTAACTACCACCTACAATGAGCAGTTCTTC	CASRKLTTTYNEQFF
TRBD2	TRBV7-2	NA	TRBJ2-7	TGTGCCAGCAGCTCCCTGGGACTAGCGTTATCCTACGAGCAGTACTTC	CASSSLGLALSYEQYF
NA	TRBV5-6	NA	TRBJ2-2	TGTGCCAGCAGCACTGATAGGACCACCGGGGAGCTGTTTTTT	CASSTDRTTGELFF
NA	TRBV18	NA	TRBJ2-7	TGTGCCAGCTCACCACGAGGGGACTCCTACGAGCAGTACTTC	CASSPRGDSYEQYF
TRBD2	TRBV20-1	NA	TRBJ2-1	TGCAGTGCCAGGCGGGAGGATGAGCAGTTCTTC	CSARREDEQFF
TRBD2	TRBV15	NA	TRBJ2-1	TGTGCCACCAGCAGTATCGGGAGGAGCTCCTACAATGAGCAGTTCTTC	CATSSIGRSSYNEQFF
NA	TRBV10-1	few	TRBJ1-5	TGCGCCAGCAGCGTCGACGGGGGCAATCAGCCCCAGCATTTT	CASSVDGGNQPQHF
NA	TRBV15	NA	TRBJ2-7	TGTGCCACCAGCAGAGGACAGTTCTCCTACGAGCAGTACTTC	CATSRGQFSYEQYF
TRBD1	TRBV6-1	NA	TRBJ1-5	TGTGCCAGCAGCCCCGGACAGGAAAATCAGCCCCAGCATTTT	CASSPGQENQPQHF
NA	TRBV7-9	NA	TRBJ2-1	TGTGCCAGCAGCTTGGAAGTAGCCCCAAATGAGCAGTTCTTC	CASSLEVAPNEQFF
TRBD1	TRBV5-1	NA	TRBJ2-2	TGCGCCAGCAGCTTGCGGGGCGGGACAGGGGTCACCGGGGAGCTGTTTTTT	CASSLRGGTGVTGELFF
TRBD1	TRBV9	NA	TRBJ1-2	TGTGCCAGCAGCAGCAGGGGGCTAGATGGCTACACCTTC	CASSSRGLDGYTF
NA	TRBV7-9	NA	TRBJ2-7	TGTGCCAGCAGCTTAGGGCTCGACTCCTACGAGCAGTACTTC	CASSLGLDSYEQYF
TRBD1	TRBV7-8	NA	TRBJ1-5	TGTGCCAGCAGCTCCAGACAGGGGGCGAGCAATCAGCCCCAGCATTTT	CASSSRQGASNQPQHF
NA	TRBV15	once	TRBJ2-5	TGTGCCACCAGCAGACAGTACCAAGAGACCCAGTACTTC	CATSRQYQETQYF
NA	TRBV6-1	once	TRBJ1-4	TGTGCCAGCGGGAAATCAGGAGAAAATGAAAAACTGTTTTTT	CASGKSGENEKLFF
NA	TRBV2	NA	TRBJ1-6	TGTGCCAGCAGGCGAGGGACCCTCCACTTT	CASRRGTLHF
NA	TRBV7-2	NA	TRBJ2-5	TGTGCCAGCAGCATCCAAGAGACCCAGTACTTC	CASSIQETQYF
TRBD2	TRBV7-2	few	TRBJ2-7	TGTGCCAGCAGCTTAGCCGTGACTAGCCTCTCGGAGCAGTACTTC	CASSLAVTSLSEQYF
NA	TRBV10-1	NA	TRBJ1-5	TGCGCCAGAGCCGGGACTTGGTGTGATCAGCCCCAGCATTTT	CARAGTWCDQPQHF
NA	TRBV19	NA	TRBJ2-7	TGTGCCAGTAGTGCTACGATCAGCTACGAGCAGTACTTC	CASSATISYEQYF
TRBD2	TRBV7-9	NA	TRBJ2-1	TGTGCCAGCAGCCCCAGACTAGCAGCATACAATGAGCAGTTCTTC	CASSPRLAAYNEQFF
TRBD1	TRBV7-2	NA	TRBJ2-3	TGTGCCAGCAGCGGACACAGGGGGCAGGTAGATACGCAGTATTTT	CASSGHRGQVDTQYF
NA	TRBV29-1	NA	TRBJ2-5	TGCAGCATCAGAGGGGGGGGGACAGAGACCCAGTACTTC	CSIRGGGTETQYF
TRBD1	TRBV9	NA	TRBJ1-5	TGTGCCAGCAGCGTCGGACAGGGTGGTCAGCCCCAGCATTTT	CASSVGQGGQPQHF
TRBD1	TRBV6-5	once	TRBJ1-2	TGTGCCAGCAGTCGGGACAGGCCCCCGGGGGGCTACACCTTC	CASSRDRPPGGYTF
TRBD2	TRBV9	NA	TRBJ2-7	TGTGCCAGCAGCGTCGACCCCTCAGCGGGAGGGCCCTCCTACGAGCAGTACTTC	CASSVDPSAGGPSYEQYF
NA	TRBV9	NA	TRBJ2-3	TGTGCCAGCAGCCCCCTACCCCAGGCAGATACGCAGTATTTT	CASSPLPQADTQYF
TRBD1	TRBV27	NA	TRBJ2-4	TGTGCCAGCAGTAATACCAGGGGGCCCAAAAACATTCAGTACTTC	CASSNTRGPKNIQYF
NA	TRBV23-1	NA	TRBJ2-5	TGCGCCAGCAGTCAAACACAGGGCCAAGAGACCCAGTACTTC	CASSQTQGQETQYF
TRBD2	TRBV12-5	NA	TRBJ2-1	TGTGCTAGTGCTCGAGGTAGCGGGAAAAATGAGCAGTTCTTC	CASARGSGKNEQFF
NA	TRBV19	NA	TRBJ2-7	TGTGCCAGTAGTATAGGCGGGACAAATCTAGCCGAGCAGTACTTC	CASSIGGTNLAEQYF
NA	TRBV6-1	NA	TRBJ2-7	TGTGCCAGCAGTGAAGCGCGGGACAGATACGAGCAGTACTTC	CASSEARDRYEQYF
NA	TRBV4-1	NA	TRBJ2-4	TGCGCCAGCAGCCAAGGACCTCGGTTAAACATTCAGTACTTC	CASSQGPRLNIQYF
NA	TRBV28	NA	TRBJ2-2	TGTGCCAGCAGTTTACGGGCAGGGGCGGGGGAGCTGTTTTTT	CASSLRAGAGELFF
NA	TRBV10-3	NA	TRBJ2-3	TGTGCCATCAGTGAGATCTCTAGGGGGGCGAGGGATACGCAGTATTTT	CAISEISRGARDTQYF
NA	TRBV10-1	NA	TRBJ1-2	TGCGCCAGCAGTGACGGCTATGGCTACACCTTC	CASSDGYGYTF
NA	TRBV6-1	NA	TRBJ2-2	TGTGCCAGCAGTGAACTCACCGGGGAGCTGTTTTTT	CASSELTGELFF
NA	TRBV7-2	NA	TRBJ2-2	TGTGCCAGCAGCTCCTATGGGAACACCGGGGAGCTGTTTTTT	CASSSYGNTGELFF
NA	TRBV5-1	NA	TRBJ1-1	TGCGCCAGCAGCTTGTACCCCAGGGCTACTGAAGCTTTCTTT	CASSLYPRATEAFF
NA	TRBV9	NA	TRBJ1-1	TGTGCCAGCAGCGCAAGGGCTATGAACACTGAAGCTTTCTTT	CASSARAMNTEAFF
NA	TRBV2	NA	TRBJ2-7	TGTGCCAGCAGTGAATACGGACTTTCCTACGAGCAGTACTTC	CASSEYGLSYEQYF
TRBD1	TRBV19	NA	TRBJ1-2	TGTGCCAGTAGCCTAGAGGGACAGAACTATGGCTACACCTTC	CASSLEGQNYGYTF
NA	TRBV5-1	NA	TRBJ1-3	TGCGCCAGCAGCTTGGGCAGAATCTCTGGAAACACCATATATTTT	CASSLGRISGNTIYF
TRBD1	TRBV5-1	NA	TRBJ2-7	TGCGCCAGCAGCCCCGCGGACAGGGTAGGCGAGCAGTACTTC	CASSPADRVGEQYF
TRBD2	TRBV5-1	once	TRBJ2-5	TGCGCCAGCGCTTATAGCGGGAGTACAGAGACCCAGTACTTC	CASAYSGSTETQYF
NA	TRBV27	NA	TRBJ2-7	TGTGCCAGCAGACCTCGCCCGGGCCCCCCGCTGGAGCAGTACTTC	CASRPRPGPPLEQYF
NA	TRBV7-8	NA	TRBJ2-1	TGTGCCAGCAGCCACCGGGACTTGAGCTCCTACAATGAGCAGTTCTTC	CASSHRDLSSYNEQFF
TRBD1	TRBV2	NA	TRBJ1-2	TGTGCCGGGGACAGGGAGGGGTATGGCTACACCTTC	CAGDREGYGYTF
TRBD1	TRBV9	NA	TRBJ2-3	TGTGCCAGCAGCTTCGGGACAGGGGAATTCACAGATACGCAGTATTTT	CASSFGTGEFTDTQYF
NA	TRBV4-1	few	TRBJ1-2	TGCGCCAGCAGCCAAGATGTCCAGGGCGCCTATGGCTACACCTTC	CASSQDVQGAYGYTF
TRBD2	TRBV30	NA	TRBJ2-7	TGTGCCTGGAGTGGGGGGGGAAACTACGAGCAGTACTTC	CAWSGGGNYEQYF
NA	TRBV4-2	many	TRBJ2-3	TGTGCCAGCAGTCCAAGGGCAAACGGGGCTCGCACAGATACGCAGTATTTT	CASSPRANGARTDTQYF
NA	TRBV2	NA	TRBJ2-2	TGTGCCAGCAGGGGGGGCCCGAACACCGGGGAGCTGTTTTTT	CASRGGPNTGELFF
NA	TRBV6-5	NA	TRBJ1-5	TGTGCCAGCAGTACTACCGCGTCCCGGAATCAGCCCCAGCATTTT	CASSTTASRNQPQHF